This T cell receptor (beta chain) appears in the sequencing data of a study of shared clonotypes between healthy human individuals. Whole-study results and caveats: Compared with memory subsets, naive subsets generally had larger estimated richness.

This table comes from immunoSEQ multiplex PCR, and its TCRdb copy is limited to in-frame clones, with some not included. The repertoire holds approximately 2,000,000 clones, with just over 90% as singletons. Notes on this clone: Antigen: not known.

Naive CD8 cells lacked CD45RO, underwent positive selection for CCR7 and left out terminally differentiated effector memory CD45RA+ cells. The donor cohort consisted entirely of Caucasian adults residing in Nashville, Tennessee. J was trimmed by 4 bases and V by 7 bases; bases with no gene match: 5. CDR1 and CDR2 from the germline V gene are SNHLY and FYNNEI. This CDR3 region has 14 residues. Sequenced: naive CD8+ T cells from PBMCs. The gene calls are TRBV2 and TRBJ2-7; 12 nucleotides match TRBD2. The receptor's source is a man younger than 35 in good health. Some clones in this sample may be carry-over from other donors' samples. The CDR3: CASTGLAGRYEQYF. CDR3 nucleotide sequence: TGTGCCAGCACCGGACTAGCGGGGAGGTACGAGCAGTACTTC.